This T cell receptor beta chain came from a study of blood T cell repertoires in COVID-19. This clone was counted only a few times. The ends were cut back, 8 bases at V and 6 bases at J, with 8 bases in the middle. The CDR3 is made up of 11 amino acids. Germline assignment: CDR1 LNHDA and CDR2 SQIVND (reference sequence). Measured with immunoSEQ multiplex PCR; TCRdb has only the in-frame clones, and not every one. The sample holds approximately 280,000 clones, 75% to 85% seen once. Sequencing used peripheral blood. The chain is built from TRBV19 and TRBJ1-5; D unresolved. This sequence originates from a man aged 50-60 years with active or convalescent COVID-19. The CDR3 DNA reads TGTGCCAGTTCCAGTGGTCAGCCCCAGCATTTT. Encoded protein: CASSSGQPQHF.